The 10 T cell receptor beta chains reported below all come from one sample, sequenced in a study of shared clonotypes between healthy human individuals. Repertoires were generated with immunoSEQ multiplex PCR, while TCRdb's copy carries only in-frame clones and drops some. The table shows fewer than 650,000 clones, with around 80% occurring only once. Sequencing was done on a sample of PBMCs. The receptors were sampled from a woman between 35 and 50 years old in good health. Some clones in this sample may be carry-over from other donors' samples.

This clone has more than one count but fewer than ten. The rearrangement joins TRBV10-2 to TRBJ2-5; 13 bases line up with TRBD2. Germline trimming cut 7 bases from V and 5 bases from J; bases unmatched to any gene: 4. The CDR3 contains 14 residues. Looked up from germline, CDR1 is WSHSY and CDR2 is SAAADI. The CDR3 sequence is CASKLAGGSETQYF. DNA for the CDR3: TGCGCCAGCAAACTAGCGGGAGGGTCTGAGACCCAGTACTTC.

The V gene is TRBV28, the J gene TRBJ2-5; TRBD2 agrees at 7 bases. CDR1 is MDHEN, CDR2 SYDVKM, per germline. V shed 6 bases and J 4 bases; nucleotides not matched to a gene: 11. CDR3 length: 15 amino acids. The CDR3 region has the DNA TGTGCCAGCAGCCCCCAGCTGGGGGAGGGAGAGACCCAGTACTTC. Its protein product is CASSPQLGEGETQYF.

This clone has a handful of counts. The chain employs TRBV19 and TRBJ2-1, with D unclear. Germline assignment: CDR1 LNHDA and CDR2 SQIVND (reference sequence). The CDR3 length is 12 residues. V was pared by 5 bases and J by 13 bases, with 15 bases between. The CDR3, as DNA: TGTGCCAGTAGTTCTTCGGCCCCCCCCCAGTTCTTC. It encodes CASSSSAPPQFF.

A note on this clone: A far larger clone is a single base away, which makes a read error likely. This chain links TRBV30 with TRBJ2-1; 8 bases are shared with TRBD2. The CDR3 runs to 15 residues. Germline V gives CDR1 GTSNPN, CDR2 SVGIG (reference sequence). The CDR3 DNA sequence: TGTGCCTGGAGTTGGATGATAGCGGGGTACAATGAGCGGTTCTTC. Protein sequence: CAWSWMIAGYNERFF.

This clone has more than one count but fewer than ten. Other nucleotide sequences in the sample specify the same CDR3. The gene calls are TRBV10-3 and TRBJ1-1; D possibly corresponds to TRBD1 (5 bases). The V end was cut by 4 bases, the J end by 2 bases, with 5 bases between. This CDR3 has 12 residues. Germline V CDR1 and CDR2: ENHRY, SYGVKD. CDR3: CAISGGNTEAFF. Written as DNA, the CDR3 is TGTGCCATCAGTGGGGGCAACACTGAAGCTTTCTTT.

This clone was seen once. A far larger clone is only one base removed, so a read error is likely. The chain has TRBV7-8 and TRBJ2-7, with D hard to call. CDR3 length: 14 residues. Germline V gene sequence: CDR1 SGHVS, CDR2 FQNEAQ. The CDR3 DNA reads TGTGCCAACAGCTTTTCGGGCCTAAGCTACGAGCAGTACTTC. It specifies CANSFSGLSYEQYF.

The rearrangement links TRBV15 to TRBJ1-6, with D uncertain. V was cut by 1 base and J by 5 bases, with 9 bases left in between. CDR1 is LNHNV, CDR2 YYDKDF, per germline (reference sequence). The CDR3 spans 15 residues. This chain's CDR3 is CATSRGGYDNSPLHF. CDR3 nucleotide sequence: TGTGCCACCAGCAGAGGAGGTTACGATAATTCACCCCTCCACTTT.

J is TRBJ1-2 and V is TRBV7-9; possibly TRBD1 for D (5 bases). Germline CDR1 is SEHNR and CDR2 is FQNEAQ (reference sequence). This CDR3 has 12 residues. The V end lost 2 bases, the J end lost 8 bases, and 9 bases lay between the germline ends. CDR3 sequence: CASSLIGVGYTF. The CDR3, as DNA: TGTGCCAGCAGCTTAATAGGGGTAGGCTACACCTTC.

The J gene is TRBJ1-5, the V gene TRBV19; tentatively, D is TRBD1 (6 bases). Per germline, CDR1 LNHDA and CDR2 SQIVND (reference sequence). The CDR3 is 15 residues long. The ends were cut back, 6 bases at V and 2 bases at J, with 14 bases in the middle. The CDR3 is CASSPRGAGNQPQHF. The CDR3 region has the DNA TGTGCCAGTAGCCCGCGGGGGGCCGGCAATCAGCCCCAGCATTTT. The full variable domain, with the rest looked up from reference TRBV19 and TRBJ1-5, is DGGITQSPKYLFRKEGQNVTLSCEQNLNHDAMYWYRQDPGQGLRLIYYSQIVNDFQKGDIAEGYSVSREKKESFPLTVTSAQKNPTAFYLCASSPRGAGNQPQHFGDGTRLSIL.

The chain uses TRBV10-2 and TRBJ2-2; possibly TRBD2 for D (5 bases). V shed 0 bases and J shed 8 bases, with 16 bases lying between them. In germline, CDR1 is WSHSY, CDR2 SAAADI. The CDR3 runs to 16 residues. CDR3 in DNA: TGCGCCAGCAGTGAGTCGACTGCTAGCCGGGCGGGGGAGCTGTTTTTT. Translated: CASSESTASRAGELFF.